This is a list of T cell receptor beta chains from one sample in a study of CD8+ T cells in alopecia areata. Clones were read by immunoSEQ multiplex PCR, and TCRdb kept only the in-frame ones, dropping some. The sample includes some 180,000 clones, 40% to 55% of them seen just once. The sample here was CD8+ T cells sorted from blood, taken around week 54, from a patient treated with tofacitinib. The source of these receptors is a human donor with alopecia areata. CDR3s include the opening cysteine and the closing phenylalanine or tryptophan. The D gene is left open where the match is weak. For some rows the clone size is stated as once, few or many, or as a class when expanded; others skip it.

abundance	v_gene	d_gene	j_gene	CDR3aa	CDR3nt
-	TRBV27	-	TRBJ2-7	CASSPPGPPGHEQYF	TGTGCCAGCAGTCCCCCGGGACCCCCGGGCCACGAGCAGTACTTC
few	TRBV7-6	TRBD1	TRBJ2-3	CASSLRYRGRTPDTQYF	TGTGCCAGCAGCTTACGGTACAGGGGGCGGACACCAGATACGCAGTATTTT
-	TRBV4-1	-	TRBJ2-7	CASSQERLMVYEQYF	TGCGCCAGCAGCCAAGAGAGGCTGATGGTCTACGAGCAGTACTTC
-	TRBV7-3	-	TRBJ2-1	CASSRGANNEQFF	TGTGCCAGCAGCCGGGGGGCGAACAATGAGCAGTTCTTC
-	TRBV5-1	TRBD1	TRBJ2-5	CASSSQGQGETQYF	TGCGCCAGCAGCTCGCAAGGACAGGGGGAGACCCAGTACTTC
-	TRBV9	TRBD1	TRBJ1-2	CASSAEGGIYGYTF	TGTGCCAGCAGCGCAGAAGGGGGCATCTATGGCTACACCTTC
few	TRBV23-1	-	TRBJ1-3	CASSQSGLIGNTIYF	TGCGCCAGCAGTCAATCGGGGCTTATTGGAAACACCATATATTTT
-	TRBV2	-	TRBJ1-2	CASSGRQESYGYTF	TGTGCCAGCAGTGGGCGACAGGAGAGCTATGGCTACACCTTC
few	TRBV5-1	-	TRBJ2-1	CASSLEVGRSYNEQFF	TGCGCCAGCAGCTTGGAAGTGGGCCGGAGCTACAATGAGCAGTTCTTC
-	TRBV18	-	TRBJ1-1	CASSPPLGTEAFF	TGTGCCAGCTCACCACCGTTGGGGACTGAAGCTTTCTTT
-	TRBV7-9	-	TRBJ2-5	CASSLVGETQYF	TGTGCCAGCAGCTTGGTTGGGGAGACCCAGTACTTC
few	TRBV29-1	TRBD1	TRBJ1-5	CSVELIPGQGTNQPQHF	TGCAGCGTTGAGTTAATCCCGGGACAGGGAACAAATCAGCCCCAGCATTTT
-	TRBV6-4	-	TRBJ2-2	CASRDPIFGELFF	TGTGCCAGCAGGGACCCAATTTTCGGGGAGCTGTTTTTT
-	TRBV6-5	-	TRBJ2-2	CASSYMVTGELFF	TGTGCCAGCAGTTATATGGTCACCGGGGAGCTGTTTTTT
-	TRBV27	-	TRBJ2-3	CASRLRGATDTQYF	TGTGCCAGCAGGCTCAGGGGAGCCACAGATACGCAGTATTTT
-	TRBV4-3	-	TRBJ2-1	CASSQGFNEQFF	TGCGCCAGCAGCCAAGGCTTTAATGAGCAGTTCTTC
few	TRBV30	-	TRBJ1-1	CAWTPSVTEAFF	TGTGCCTGGACCCCCTCGGTTACTGAAGCTTTCTTT
-	TRBV5-1	-	TRBJ2-6	CASSSRPFSGANVLTF	TGCGCCAGCAGCTCCAGGCCATTCTCTGGGGCCAACGTCCTGACTTTC
-	TRBV27	-	TRBJ2-2	CASSLRAGEMKRELFF	TGTGCCAGCAGTTTAAGGGCAGGGGAGATGAAACGGGAGCTGTTTTTT
-	TRBV14	TRBD2	TRBJ2-7	CASSQDGTSGRTEQYF	TGTGCCAGCAGCCAAGACGGGACTAGCGGGCGTACGGAGCAGTACTTC
-	TRBV27	TRBD1	TRBJ1-3	CASSLQGASGNTIYF	TGTGCCAGCAGCCTACAGGGGGCGTCTGGAAACACCATATATTTT
-	TRBV7-9	-	TRBJ2-5	CASSLVQGRGETQYF	TGTGCCAGCAGCTTAGTGCAGGGCCGCGGAGAGACCCAGTACTTC
-	TRBV9	-	TRBJ2-2	CASTLGNTGELFF	TGTGCCAGCACCCTGGGGAACACCGGGGAGCTGTTTTTT
-	TRBV5-1	-	TRBJ2-5	CASSQGPGETQYF	TGCGCCAGCAGCCAGGGCCCAGGGGAGACCCAGTACTTC
-	TRBV5-4	-	TRBJ2-6	CASSLSLLSGANVLTF	TGTGCCAGCAGCCTCTCGTTGCTCTCTGGGGCCAACGTCCTGACTTTC
few	TRBV30	-	TRBJ1-2	CAYRGANYGYTF	TGTGCCTATCGGGGGGCAAACTATGGCTACACCTTC
-	TRBV9	-	TRBJ1-3	CASSDSDSGNTIYF	TGTGCCAGCAGCGACAGTGACTCTGGAAACACCATATATTTT
-	TRBV27	-	TRBJ2-7	CASRRMGGYEQYF	TGTGCCAGCAGGAGAATGGGGGGCTACGAGCAGTACTTC
-	TRBV7-9	-	TRBJ1-5	CASGIGELANQPQHF	TGTGCCAGCGGGATCGGGGAGCTCGCGAATCAGCCCCAGCATTTT
-	TRBV4-3	-	TRBJ2-2	CASSQETLRPGELFF	TGCGCCAGCAGCCAAGAGACACTCAGGCCCGGGGAGCTGTTTTTT
-	TRBV23-1	-	TRBJ2-7	CASPQPPYEQYF	TGCGCCAGCCCTCAGCCCCCCTACGAGCAGTACTTC